This T cell receptor beta chain was observed in a study of T-cell reconstitution after alpha-beta-depleted transplantation in children. Whole-study results and caveats: At the one-year point after transplant, T-cell counts and TCRbeta diversity were found to come mostly from T cells that had been newly produced. Several hundred graft clones that had expanded were reportedly the source of alpha-beta T cells about two months after transplant. After transplant, high TCRbeta diversity at day 60 in some patients arose from surviving recipient T cells and thymic progenitors.

The CDR3 runs 15 residues. Germline assignment: CDR1 SGHTA and CDR2 FQGNSA. The V gene lost 1 base and the J gene lost 3 bases, with 11 bases spanning the gap. On this clonotype: Its matching antigen is unknown.

TCRbeta library preparation incorporated unique molecular identifiers. One entry per CDR3 protein, called by TCRdb with MiXCR from the PCR reads. The table lists about 420,000 distinct CDR3 sequences, roughly 16% of them singletons. The chain joins TRBV7-2 to TRBJ2-3, with a weak D call TRBD2 (6 bases). The specimen was PBMCs, mostly from graft donor cells, collected 360 days after TCRalphabeta/CD19-depleted stem cell transplant. The clonotype was recovered from a boy younger than two who had a stem cell transplant for Wiskott-Aldrich syndrome, so the T cells may come from the graft donor. The CDR3 here is CASSLVPGVTDTQYF. The CDR3 DNA follows: TGTGCCAGCAGCTTAGTCCCGGGGGTAACAGATACGCAGTATTTT.